What follows are 16 T cell receptor beta chains derived from one specimen sequenced in a study of blood T cell repertoires in COVID-19. Assay used: immunoSEQ multiplex PCR; TCRdb lists only in-frame clones, some missing. The data contain roughly 670,000 clones, about 87% of them singletons. Material: peripheral blood. These receptors were taken from a woman aged 18-29 years with acute or convalescent COVID-19.

V is TRBV14 and J is TRBJ2-7; 8 bases line up with TRBD1. The germline CDR1 and CDR2 sequences are SGHDN and FVKESK. V shed 3 bases and J 5 bases; nucleotides not matched to a gene: 6. This CDR3 comprises 14 residues. The CDR3 reads CASSQNTGGHEQYF. Here the CDR3 DNA reads TGTGCCAGCAGCCAGAATACAGGGGGGCACGAGCAGTACTTC. Using reference TRBV14 and TRBJ2-7 for the parts outside the CDR3, the full variable domain is EAGVTQFPSHSVIEKGQTVTLRCDPISGHDNLYWYRRVMGKEIKFLLHFVKESKQDESGMPNNRFLAERTGGTYSTLKVQPAELEDSGVYFCASSQNTGGHEQYFGPGTRLTVT.

J is TRBJ1-1 and V is TRBV5-1; tentative D call: TRBD1 (6 bases). The V and J ends lost 1 base and 5 bases respectively, with 18 bases between them. The germline V gene encodes CDR1 SGHRS and CDR2 YFSETQ. The CDR3 runs to 16 residues. In DNA form, the CDR3 reads TGCGCCAGCAGCTTGAGGGGGGGGCGGGTGGAGACTGAAGCTTTCTTT. Its translation: CASSLRGGRVETEAFF.

J is TRBJ1-1 and V is TRBV12-5; 9 nucleotides agree with TRBD1. J gave up 7 bases and V 5 bases, and 8 bases lay outside the gene matches. This CDR3 is 14 amino acids long. Germline V gene sequence: CDR1 LGHNT, CDR2 FRNRAP. In DNA, the CDR3 is TGTGCTAGTGGTCCGGGACAGGGAGGGCGTGAAGCTTTCTTT. Amino acids: CASGPGQGGREAFF. The full variable domain, in which reference TRBV12-5 and TRBJ1-1 provide the parts outside the CDR3, is DARVTQTPRHKVTEMGQEVTMRCQPILGHNTVFWYRQTMMQGLELLAYFRNRAPLDDSGMPKDRFSAEMPDATLATLKIQPSEPRDSAVYFCASGPGQGGREAFFGQGTRLTVV.

This chain joins TRBV27 and TRBJ2-7; perhaps TRBD1 as D (6 bases). The CDR3 totals 15 residues. CDR1 is MNHEY and CDR2 is SMNVEV in the germline V gene (reference sequence). V gave up 5 bases and J gave up 3 bases, with 17 bases separating them. The CDR3 spells CASSGGFGFYYEQYF. CDR3 sequence (DNA): TGTGCCAGCAGTGGGGGCTTCGGCTTTTACTACGAGCAGTACTTC.

The rearrangement joins TRBV29-1 to TRBJ1-3; 9 bases are shared with TRBD1. This CDR3 is 15 amino acids long. Per the germline V gene, CDR1 is SQVTM and CDR2 is ANQGSEA. J was trimmed by 3 bases and V by 4 bases; bases with no gene match: 7. CDR3 amino acids: CSVGGQGENGNTIYF. CDR3 in DNA: TGCAGCGTTGGGGGACAGGGAGAGAATGGAAACACCATATATTTT.

The chain couples TRBV7-9 to TRBJ2-7; D is unresolved. Trimming shortened V by 1 base and J by 2 bases, and 6 bases separated the two germline ends. The CDR3 extends over 13 amino acids. Germline assignment: CDR1 SEHNR and CDR2 FQNEAQ (reference sequence). The CDR3 nucleotides read TGTGCCAGCAGCTTAGACACAGCCTACGAGCAGTACTTC. Translated: CASSLDTAYEQYF.

This sequence joins TRBV6-5 and TRBJ1-6; D unclear. V was pared by 8 bases and J by 7 bases, with 15 bases between. The CDR3 sequence is 14 residues long. Germline-derived CDR1 and CDR2 are MNHEY and SVGAGI. The CDR3 DNA sequence: TGTGCCAGCTCACGGGGAGAGCGGAATTCACCCCTCCACTTT. Translated: CASSRGERNSPLHF.

This chain connects TRBV6-5 to TRBJ2-5; 10 positions match TRBD2. The length of the CDR3 is 14 residues. With V trimmed by 6 bases and J by 4 bases, 5 bases remained unmatched. Looked up from germline, CDR1 is MNHEY and CDR2 is SVGAGI. The CDR3 DNA sequence: TGTGCCAGCAGATTAGCGGGGGGAGGAGAGACCCAGTACTTC. Translation: CASRLAGGGETQYF.

This chain links TRBV30 with TRBJ2-3; D is unresolved. V lost 2 bases and J 2 bases, leaving 14 bases between the germline ends. The CDR3 sequence is 15 residues long. The germline gives CDR1 GTSNPN, CDR2 SVGIG (reference sequence). Here the CDR3 DNA reads TGTGCCTGGAGTCTAGTAGCCTTGAACACAGATACGCAGTATTTT. This translates into CAWSLVALNTDTQYF.

The gene calls are TRBV2 and TRBJ1-6; a possible D gene is TRBD1 (6 bases). Per the germline V gene, CDR1 is SNHLY and CDR2 is FYNNEI. CDR3 length: 13 amino acids. The V and J ends lost 3 bases and 10 bases respectively, with 10 bases between them. The CDR3 spells CASSEHRVSPLHF. The CDR3 DNA reads TGTGCCAGCAGTGAGCACAGGGTGTCACCCCTCCACTTT.

V usage is TRBV5-6 and J usage is TRBJ2-4; 9 nucleotides match TRBD1. Germline V lookup: CDR1 SGHDT, CDR2 YYEEEE. The CDR3 covers 19 residues. J gave up 0 bases and V 2 bases, and 12 bases lay outside the gene matches. CDR3 protein: CASSFEWTGAVGAKNIQYF. The CDR3 region has the DNA TGTGCCAGCAGCTTTGAGTGGACAGGGGCTGTTGGAGCCAAAAACATTCAGTACTTC.

The rearrangement joins TRBV6-6 to TRBJ1-6; a possible D gene is TRBD1 (6 bases). V lost 6 bases to trimming and J lost 9 bases, with 18 bases between them. The CDR3 is 15 residues long. From germline, CDR1 is MNHNY and CDR2 SVGAGI (reference sequence). CDR3 in DNA: TGTGCCAGCAGGCCAAGTACAGGGTTCGTTTCACCCCTCCACTTT. Protein: CASRPSTGFVSPLHF.

This clone turned up a few times. The chain recombines TRBV2 with TRBJ1-1; TRBD1 agrees at 7 bases. Germline CDR1 reads SNHLY; CDR2 reads FYNNEI. The junction had 4 bases not matched to a gene; V was cut back by 6 bases and J by 3 bases. The CDR3 length is 13 residues. The CDR3 DNA reads as TGTGCCAGCAGGAGGGGGCCGGACACTGAAGCTTTCTTT. Protein: CASRRGPDTEAFF. The full variable domain, with the rest looked up from reference TRBV2 and TRBJ1-1, is EPEVTQTPSHQVTQMGQEVILRCVPISNHLYFYWYRQILGQKVEFLVSFYNNEISEKSEIFDDQFSVERPDGSNFTLKIRSTKLEDSAMYFCASRRGPDTEAFFGQGTRLTVV.

V and J are TRBV2 and TRBJ1-1, with 11 bases fitting TRBD1. After removal of 2 bases from V and 5 bases from J, the junction contained 7 bases not matched to a gene. The CDR3 contains 16 residues. From germline, CDR1 is SNHLY and CDR2 FYNNEI. The CDR3 DNA is TGTGCCAGCAGTGAATCAGCGGGGACAGGGGGTACTGAAGCTTTCTTT. It translates to CASSESAGTGGTEAFF.

CDR3 in amino acids: CAADDGGQGTEAFF. As DNA, the CDR3 is TGTGCCGCGGACGATGGGGGCCAGGGCACTGAAGCTTTCTTT. The genes are TRBV6-5 and TRBJ1-1, with D possibly TRBD1 on 6 matching bases. This CDR3 region has 14 residues. CDR1 is MNHEY and CDR2 is SVGAGI in the germline V gene. The V gene lost 11 bases and the J gene lost 4 bases, with 20 bases spanning the gap.

The rearrangement links TRBV27 to TRBJ1-3; tentative D call: TRBD1 (6 bases). Germline V gives CDR1 MNHEY, CDR2 SMNVEV (reference sequence). The CDR3 runs to 15 residues. The V gene lost 6 bases and the J gene lost 0 bases, with 12 bases spanning the gap. The DNA for the CDR3 is TGTGCCAGCAGACAGGGCCAGAGCTCTGGAAACACCATATATTTT. Translated, it gives CASRQGQSSGNTIYF.